A single sample gave rise to the 22 T cell receptor beta chains below, sequenced in a study of blood T cell repertoires in COVID-19. Measured with immunoSEQ multiplex PCR; TCRdb has only the in-frame clones, and not every one. The sample includes approximately 210,000 clones, approximately 80% of them seen just once. The source material was peripheral blood. These receptor sequences come from a man aged 55-75 years with COVID-19, enrolled during active disease.

This clone was observed a handful of times. The V call is TRBV5-3, the J call TRBJ1-6; no clear D. TRBV5-3 is recorded as an ORF, its role being uncertain. The CDR3 runs to 15 residues. V was clipped by 4 bases and J by 11 bases, with 19 bases between them. The CDR3 nucleotides read TGTGCCAGAAGCATGTTGTTTGTGGGCGTCGCACCCCTCCACTTT. The encoded protein is CARSMLFVGVAPLHF.

This chain's CDR3 is CASSLFPLANYGYTF. CDR3 nucleotide sequence: TGTGCCAGCAGCTTATTCCCCCTAGCTAACTATGGCTACACCTTC. This chain connects TRBV7-3 to TRBJ1-2; D remains unclear. Between the trimmed V and J ends, which lost 2 bases and 0 bases, there was a span of 10 bases. This CDR3 spans 15 amino acids. Germline V CDR1 and CDR2: SGHTA, FQGTGA.

This chain uses TRBV25-1 with TRBJ2-7; D is undetermined. CDR1 is MGHDK, CDR2 SYGVNS, per germline. Trimming removed 3 bases from V and 2 bases from J, with 8 bases in between. CDR3 size: 13 residues. CDR3 residues: CASSEATAYEQYF. In DNA form, the CDR3 reads TGTGCCAGCAGTGAGGCGACTGCCTACGAGCAGTACTTC.

This sequence joins TRBV18 and TRBJ1-6; 7 bases are a match to TRBD1. Germline V gene data show CDR1 as KGHSH and CDR2 as LQKENI. The CDR3 consists of 16 residues. The V gene end was trimmed by 6 bases and the J gene end by 5 bases; junction bases not matched to a gene: 10. CDR3 sequence (DNA): TGTGCCAGCTCCGCGACAGGGCCTCTGGATAATTCACCCCTCCACTTT. Translating gives CASSATGPLDNSPLHF.

This chain uses TRBV12-3 or TRBV12-4 with TRBJ1-4; D is unclear. The CDR3 totals 13 residues. Trimming shortened V by 3 bases and J by 4 bases, and 6 bases separated the two germline ends. CDR3 sequence reads: CASSFRLNEKLFF. The CDR3 DNA reads as TGTGCCAGCAGTTTCAGGCTTAATGAAAAACTGTTTTTT.

The chain is built from TRBV3-1 (or the pseudogene TRBV3-2) and TRBJ1-4, with D possibly matching TRBD1 (5 bases). V was clipped by 0 bases and J by 0 bases, with 17 bases between them. Germline V CDR1 and CDR2: LGHDT, YNNKEL (reference sequence). This CDR3 is built from 19 residues. CDR3 protein: CASSQDRGLGIATNEKLFF. The CDR3 coding sequence is TGTGCCAGCAGCCAAGATAGGGGTCTGGGGATTGCAACTAATGAAAAACTGTTTTTT.

The genes are TRBV29-1 and TRBJ1-1, with D maybe TRBD1 (5 bases). The V and J ends lost 6 bases and 3 bases respectively, with 20 bases between them. CDR1 is SQVTM, CDR2 ANQGSEA, per germline. This CDR3 region has 15 residues. The CDR3 loop is CSVPRTDGGYTEAFF. CDR3 bases: TGCAGCGTGCCGCGCACGGACGGGGGGTACACTGAAGCTTTCTTT. Drawing the rest from reference TRBV29-1 and TRBJ1-1, the complete variable domain is SAVISQKPSRDICQRGTSLTIQCQVDSQVTMMFWYRQQPGQSLTLIATANQGSEATYESGFVIDKFPISRPNLTFSTLTVSNMSPEDSSIYLCSVPRTDGGYTEAFFGQGTRLTVV.

This sequence joins TRBV5-1 and TRBJ2-1, with 7 bases lining up with TRBD1. CDR3 length equals 17 residues. CDR1 is SGHRS, CDR2 YFSETQ, per germline. V was pared by 4 bases and J by 0 bases, with 10 bases of the junction left unmatched. CDR3 amino acids: CASSEGRTGVSYNEQFF. In nucleotides, the CDR3 is TGCGCCAGCAGCGAGGGCCGCACAGGGGTCTCCTACAATGAGCAGTTCTTC.

V and J are TRBV13 and TRBJ1-4, with D perhaps matching TRBD1 (6 bases). Trimming took 2 bases from V and 3 from J, leaving 10 bases between them. Germline CDR1 and CDR2: PRHDT and FYEKMQ (reference sequence). This CDR3 region has 15 residues. CDR3 amino acids: CASSLRGTANEKLFF. The CDR3 coding sequence is TGTGCCAGCAGCTTAAGGGGGACGGCTAATGAAAAACTGTTTTTT.

This clone came up once. The CDR3 reads CASSLGSGWNNEQFF. The CDR3 DNA is TGTGCCAGCAGCTTAGGCTCAGGGTGGAACAATGAGCAGTTCTTC. The chain is built from TRBV7-9 and TRBJ2-1, with D possibly TRBD1 on 5 matching bases. V shed 1 base and J shed 5 bases, with 12 bases lying between them. This CDR3 is 15 amino acids long. Germline-derived CDR1 and CDR2 are SEHNR and FQNEAQ (reference sequence).

This clone was detected only once. V is TRBV6-5 and J is TRBJ1-3, with D unclear. V was cut by 4 bases and J by 1 base, with 8 bases left in between. The length of the CDR3 is 14 residues. CDR1 and CDR2 (germline): MNHEY, SVGAGI. The CDR3 reads CASSSGFSGNTIYF. The CDR3 nucleotides read TGTGCCAGCAGTTCGGGATTTTCTGGAAACACCATATATTTT.

This clone was seen just once. This chain uses TRBV12-3 or TRBV12-4 with TRBJ2-6; D unresolved. The V and J ends lost 7 bases and 1 base respectively, with 5 bases between them. The CDR3 loop spans 13 amino acids. CDR3 region: CASTLSGANVLTF. CDR3 coding DNA: TGTGCCAGCACCCTGTCTGGGGCCAACGTCCTGACTTTC.

The gene calls are TRBV3-1 (or the pseudogene TRBV3-2) and TRBJ1-2; D is unclear. Germline CDR1 and CDR2: LGHDT and YNNKEL (reference sequence). V lost 0 bases and J 3 bases, leaving 11 bases between the germline ends. The CDR3 sequence is 15 residues long. Here the CDR3 reads CASSQDRGSDYGYTF. In DNA form, the CDR3 reads TGTGCCAGCAGCCAAGACCGGGGTTCGGACTATGGCTACACCTTC.

The chain combines TRBV24-1 with TRBJ2-1; TRBD2 matches 13 bases. The germline gives CDR1 KGHDR, CDR2 SFDVKD. This CDR3 comprises 17 residues. J gave up 4 bases and V 5 bases, and 7 bases lay outside the gene matches. CDR3 nucleotide sequence: TGTGCCACCAGTGCGACTAGCGGGAGGCCGGGGTACAATGAGCAGTTCTTC. This sequence encodes CATSATSGRPGYNEQFF.

The chain recombines TRBV5-1 with TRBJ2-1; 10 bases align to TRBD1. Looked up from germline, CDR1 is SGHRS and CDR2 is YFSETQ. V was pared by 2 bases and J by 10 bases, with 9 bases of the junction left unmatched. The CDR3 is 15 amino acids. The CDR3 protein is CASSFDDRGRGEQFF. The CDR3 nucleotides read TGCGCCAGCAGCTTCGATGACAGGGGGCGCGGAGAGCAGTTCTTC.

The genes are TRBV15 and TRBJ2-2, with a possible D match to TRBD1 (6 bases). Germline loops: CDR1 LNHNV, CDR2 YYDKDF (reference sequence). The CDR3 is 18 residues long. V was pared by 3 bases and J by 4 bases, with 21 bases between. The CDR3 nucleotides are TGTGCCACCAGCAGTCCACGCCAAGGGGGAATCGGCACCGGGGAGCTGTTTTTT. Translating it yields CATSSPRQGGIGTGELFF.

The chain employs TRBV5-6 and TRBJ2-7; a possible D gene is TRBD1 (5 bases). Per the germline V gene, CDR1 is SGHDT and CDR2 is YYEEEE. The CDR3 is 13 residues long. The V gene lost 1 base and the J gene lost 11 bases, with 16 bases spanning the gap. CDR3 region: CASSLSRGLTKYF. The CDR3, as DNA: TGTGCCAGCAGCTTGTCTAGGGGCCTTACCAAGTACTTC.

The chain carries TRBV6-5 and TRBJ1-4; tentative D call: TRBD1 (5 bases). The V end lost 4 bases, the J end lost 5 bases, and 14 bases lay between the germline ends. The germline V gene encodes CDR1 MNHEY and CDR2 SVGAGI. The CDR3 is made up of 15 amino acids. The CDR3 coding sequence is TGTGCCAGCAGTTTAGTATCCGGGGGGAATGAAAAACTGTTTTTT. Translation gives CASSLVSGGNEKLFF.

The DNA for the CDR3 is TGCGCCAGCAGCACTCCTACTAGCGGGAGCTACGAGCAGTACTTC. The encoded protein is CASSTPTSGSYEQYF. This rearrangement joins TRBV5-1 to TRBJ2-7; 11 nucleotides agree with TRBD2. V lost 4 bases to trimming and J lost 3 bases; unmatched junction nucleotides: 6. The CDR3 sequence is 15 residues long. Germline V lookup: CDR1 SGHRS, CDR2 YFSETQ.

The gene calls are TRBV7-9 and TRBJ1-3, with D maybe TRBD1 (6 bases). CDR3 length: 14 amino acids. CDR1 and CDR2 from the germline V gene are SEHNR and FQNEAQ (reference sequence). Trimming stripped 5 bases from V and 4 bases from J, with 12 bases between. The CDR3 DNA follows: TGTGCCAGCAGCAGAGGACAGTACGGAAACACCATATATTTT. It encodes CASSRGQYGNTIYF.

The chain is built from TRBV9 and TRBJ1-2, with D uncertain. Germline values: CDR1 SGDLS, CDR2 YYNGEE. Trimming took 2 bases from V and 6 from J, leaving 14 bases between them. CDR3 size: 14 residues. The chain's CDR3 is CASSVGVTQDGYTF. DNA of the CDR3: TGTGCCAGCAGCGTCGGGGTTACTCAAGATGGCTACACCTTC.

This CDR3 is CASTEPADSYEQYF. The CDR3 region has the DNA TGTGCCAGCACCGAACCGGCGGATTCCTACGAGCAGTACTTC. This chain joins TRBV2 and TRBJ2-7; the D is unclear. Between the trimmed V and J ends, which lost 7 bases and 1 base, there was a span of 14 bases. CDR3 size: 14 residues. The V gene's germline CDR1 is SNHLY and CDR2 FYNNEI.